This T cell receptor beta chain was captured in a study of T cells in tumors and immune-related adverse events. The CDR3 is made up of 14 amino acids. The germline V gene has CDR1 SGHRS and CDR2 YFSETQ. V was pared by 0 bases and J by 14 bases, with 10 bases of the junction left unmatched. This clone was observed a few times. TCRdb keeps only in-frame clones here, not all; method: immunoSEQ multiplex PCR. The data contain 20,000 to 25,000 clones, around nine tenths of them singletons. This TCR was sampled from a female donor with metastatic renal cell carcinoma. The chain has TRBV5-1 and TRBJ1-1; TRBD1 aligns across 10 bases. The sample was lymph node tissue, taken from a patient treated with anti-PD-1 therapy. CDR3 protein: CASSLGDRGRTYFF. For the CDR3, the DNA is TGCGCCAGCAGCTTGGGGGACAGGGGTCGCACCTACTTCTTT.